The source of this T cell receptor beta chain is a study of metastatic and nonmetastatic thyroid tumors. Study-level background: Peripheral blood and tumor or nodule samples from malignant and benign thyroid patients were compared. Broader study findings: Benign nodules reportedly had significantly lower TCR beta diversity than malignant thyroid tumors in blood and tumor.

Thyroid surgery was performed in patients who had received no treatment beforehand. In this sample, this clone turned up many times. The target antigen is unknown. The same CDR3 can be traced to other DNA sequences in this sample. V lost 4 bases, J lost 2 bases, and 9 bases lay in between. This CDR3 contains 13 residues. From germline, CDR1 is SNHLY and CDR2 FYNNEI. With MiXCR, TCRdb called clones anew from the PCR reads. The data hold over 65,000 clones, with around an eighth observed a single time. Specimen: tumor tissue. This receptor was taken from a female donor with papillary thyroid cancer or a benign thyroid nodule (not recorded which). Some clones in this sample may be carry-over from other donors' samples. The chain recombines TRBV2 with TRBJ2-7; possibly TRBD1 for D (6 bases). DNA for the CDR3: TGTGCCAGCAGTGTGGACAGAACCTACGAGCAGTACTTC. This encodes CASSVDRTYEQYF.